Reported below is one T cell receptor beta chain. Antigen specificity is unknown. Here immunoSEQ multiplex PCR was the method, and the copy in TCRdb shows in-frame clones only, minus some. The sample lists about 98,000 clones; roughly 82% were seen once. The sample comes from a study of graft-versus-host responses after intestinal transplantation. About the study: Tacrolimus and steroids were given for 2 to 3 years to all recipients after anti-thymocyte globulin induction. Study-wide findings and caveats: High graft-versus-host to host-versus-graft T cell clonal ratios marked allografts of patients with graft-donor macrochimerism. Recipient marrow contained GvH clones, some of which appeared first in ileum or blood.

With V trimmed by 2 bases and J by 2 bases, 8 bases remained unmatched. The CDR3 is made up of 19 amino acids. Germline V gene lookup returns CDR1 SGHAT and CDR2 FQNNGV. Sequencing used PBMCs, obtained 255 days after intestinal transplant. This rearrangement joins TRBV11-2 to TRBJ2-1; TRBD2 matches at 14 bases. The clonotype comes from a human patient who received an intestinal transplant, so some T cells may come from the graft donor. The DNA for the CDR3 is TGTGCCAGCAGCTTACGTGGGACTAGCGGGAGCCCGCCCTACAATGAGCAGTTCTTC. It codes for CASSLRGTSGSPPYNEQFF.